The clone carrying this TCR beta chain was counted only a few times. Its specificity is unknown. The junction had 1 base not matched to a gene; V was cut back by 0 bases and J by 3 bases. Germline V gene sequence: CDR1 MNHNY, CDR2 SVGAGI (reference sequence). The CDR3 extends over 14 amino acids. In the authors' workflow: Out-of-frame sequences were removed, leaving roughly 2.1 million distinct TCRbeta sequences. Sequenced by immunoSEQ multiplex PCR; TCRdb stores in-frame clones only, minus some. D and trimming come from the DNA, and the V and J calls and clone size come from that table. In the table there are 35,000 to 45,000 clones, about 73% of which are singletons. Single viable CD3+CD4+CD8-CD45RO+ cells were sorted as the memory CD4+ T cells. Total CD4+ T cells were enriched by CD4 positive selection. These data originate in a study of memory CD4+ T cells and cytomegalovirus serostatus. Study overall: Donors were healthy Belgian adults, 10 or so CMV seropositive and about 24 seronegative.

Broader study findings: The CMV-associated TCR signature appears largely within the CD4+ memory repertoire.

The source is an adult in good health and CMV-seronegative. Sequenced sample: memory CD4+ T cells from blood. The chain is built from TRBV6-6 and TRBJ1-1, with 7 positions matching TRBD1. CDR3 in amino acids: CASSYSTGYTEAFF. The CDR3 DNA reads as TGTGCCAGCAGTTACTCGACAGGGTACACTGAAGCTTTCTTT.